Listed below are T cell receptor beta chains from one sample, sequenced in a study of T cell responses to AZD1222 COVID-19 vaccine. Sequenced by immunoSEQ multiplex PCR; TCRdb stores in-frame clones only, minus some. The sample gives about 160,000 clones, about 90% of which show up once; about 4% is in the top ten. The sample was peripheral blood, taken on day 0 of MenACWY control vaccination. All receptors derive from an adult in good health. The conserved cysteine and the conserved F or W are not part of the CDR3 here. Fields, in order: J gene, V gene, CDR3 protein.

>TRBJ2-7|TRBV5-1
ASSLVFRGRYEQY
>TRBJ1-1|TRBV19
ASALMGGLRNTEAF
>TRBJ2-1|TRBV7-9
ASSLVLSGGEQF
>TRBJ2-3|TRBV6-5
ATQLAGAGDTQY
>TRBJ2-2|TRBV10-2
ASSVGGATGELF
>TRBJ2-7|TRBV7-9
ASSLVGQGPEQY
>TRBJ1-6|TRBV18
ASSSLPGYSPLH
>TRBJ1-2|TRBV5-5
ASSLQGSANYGYT
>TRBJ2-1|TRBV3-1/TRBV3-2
ASSQGLAGGPYNEQF
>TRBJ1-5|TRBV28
ASSSRGGAGNQPQH
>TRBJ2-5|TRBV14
ASSQNRGGETQY
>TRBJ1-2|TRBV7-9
ASSLDEGTGVRGYT
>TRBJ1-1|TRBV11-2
ASSFGQDPNTEAF
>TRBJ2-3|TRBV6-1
ASSEALIGDTQY
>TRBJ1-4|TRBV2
ASMRETNEKLF
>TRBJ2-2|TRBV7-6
ASSSGTGTNTGELF